This T cell receptor beta chain was retrieved from a study of blood T cell repertoires in COVID-19. Across the whole study: There were acute and convalescent COVID-19 samples, and they came from the United States, Italy and Spain.

This clone appeared once. Libraries were prepared by immunoSEQ multiplex PCR; TCRdb keeps only in-frame clonotypes and omits some of them. This table has under 500,000 clones, around 88% appearing once. J was trimmed by 3 bases and V by 1 base; bases with no gene match: 4. CDR1 and CDR2 (germline): SGHVS, FNYEAQ. The CDR3 is made up of 16 amino acids. The V call is TRBV7-6, the J call TRBJ2-5, with 11 bases matching TRBD1. Material for sequencing was peripheral blood. This sequence originates from a woman in her 30s with acute or convalescent COVID-19. CDR3 nucleotides: TGTGCCAGCAGCTTAGATGTGGGACAGGGGGAAGAGACCCAGTACTTC. Protein sequence: CASSLDVGQGEETQYF.